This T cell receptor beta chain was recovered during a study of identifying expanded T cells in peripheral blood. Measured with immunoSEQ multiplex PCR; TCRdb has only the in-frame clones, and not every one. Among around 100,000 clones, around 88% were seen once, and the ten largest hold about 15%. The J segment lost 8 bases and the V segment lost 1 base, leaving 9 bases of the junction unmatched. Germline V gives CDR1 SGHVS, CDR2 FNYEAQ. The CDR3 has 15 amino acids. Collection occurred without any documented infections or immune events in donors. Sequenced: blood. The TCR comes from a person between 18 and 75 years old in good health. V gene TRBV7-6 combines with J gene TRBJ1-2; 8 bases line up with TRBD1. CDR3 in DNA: TGTGCCAGCAGCTTAGGCGGCAGGGGGCGAGACGGCTACACCTTC. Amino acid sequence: CASSLGGRGRDGYTF.